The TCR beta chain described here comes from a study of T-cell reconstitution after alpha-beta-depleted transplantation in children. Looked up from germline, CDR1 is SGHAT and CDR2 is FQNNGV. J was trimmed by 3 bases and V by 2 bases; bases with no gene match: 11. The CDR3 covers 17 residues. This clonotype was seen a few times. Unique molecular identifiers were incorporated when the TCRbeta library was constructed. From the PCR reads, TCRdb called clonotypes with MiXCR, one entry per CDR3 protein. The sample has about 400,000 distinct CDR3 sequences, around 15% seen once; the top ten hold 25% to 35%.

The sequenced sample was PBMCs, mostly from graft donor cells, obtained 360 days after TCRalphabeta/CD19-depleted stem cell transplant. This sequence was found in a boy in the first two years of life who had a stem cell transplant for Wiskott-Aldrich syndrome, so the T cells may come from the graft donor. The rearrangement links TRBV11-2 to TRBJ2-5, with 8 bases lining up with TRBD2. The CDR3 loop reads CASSLYRGGRLKETQYF. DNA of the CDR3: TGTGCCAGCAGCTTATATCGGGGGGGCCGGTTAAAAGAGACCCAGTACTTC.